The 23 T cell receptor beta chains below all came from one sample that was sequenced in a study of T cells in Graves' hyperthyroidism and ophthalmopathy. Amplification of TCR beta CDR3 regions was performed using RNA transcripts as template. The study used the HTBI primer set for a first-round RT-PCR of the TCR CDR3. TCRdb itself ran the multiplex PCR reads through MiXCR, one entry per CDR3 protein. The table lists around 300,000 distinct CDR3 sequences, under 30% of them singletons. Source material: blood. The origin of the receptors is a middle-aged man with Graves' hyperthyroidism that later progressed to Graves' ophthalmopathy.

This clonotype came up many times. This chain's CDR3 is CASRGASEAFF. CDR3 in DNA: TGTGCCAGCAGAGGAGCCTCTGAAGCTTTCTTT. The chain uses TRBV12-3 or TRBV12-4 and TRBJ1-1; D gene unclear. This CDR3 is built from 11 residues. V lost 6 bases and J lost 6, with 8 bases in between.

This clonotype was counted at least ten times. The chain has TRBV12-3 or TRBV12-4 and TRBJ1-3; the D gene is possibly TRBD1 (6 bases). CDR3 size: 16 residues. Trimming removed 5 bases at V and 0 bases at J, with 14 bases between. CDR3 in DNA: TGTGCCAGCAGTAACCTGGGACAATTCTCTGGAAACACCATATATTTT. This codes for CASSNLGQFSGNTIYF.

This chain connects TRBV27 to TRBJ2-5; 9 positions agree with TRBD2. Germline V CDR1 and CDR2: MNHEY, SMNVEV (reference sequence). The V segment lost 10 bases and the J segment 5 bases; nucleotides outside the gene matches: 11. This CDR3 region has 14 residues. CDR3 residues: CAIQGSGSGETQYF. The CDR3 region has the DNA TGTGCCATCCAGGGTAGCGGGAGTGGGGAGACCCAGTACTTC.

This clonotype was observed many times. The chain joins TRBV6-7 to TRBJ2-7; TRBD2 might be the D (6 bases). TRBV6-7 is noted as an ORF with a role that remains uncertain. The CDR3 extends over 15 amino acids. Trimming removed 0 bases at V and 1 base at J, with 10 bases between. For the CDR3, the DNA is TGTGCCAGCAGTTACTCGGGAGGACGATCCTACGAGCAGTACTTC. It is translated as CASSYSGGRSYEQYF.

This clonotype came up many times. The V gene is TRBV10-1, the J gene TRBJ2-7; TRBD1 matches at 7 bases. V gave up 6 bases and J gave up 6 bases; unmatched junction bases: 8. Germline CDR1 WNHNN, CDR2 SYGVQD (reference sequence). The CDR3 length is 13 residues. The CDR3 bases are TGCGCCAGCAGGTCAAATTCAGGGGGCGAGCAGTACTTC. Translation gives CASRSNSGGEQYF.

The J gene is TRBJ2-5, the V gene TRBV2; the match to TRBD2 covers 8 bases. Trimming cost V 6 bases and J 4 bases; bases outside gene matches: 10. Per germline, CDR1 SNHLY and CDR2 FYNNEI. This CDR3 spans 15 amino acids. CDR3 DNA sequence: TGTGCCAGCAGCGCAGAGGCGGGGGGAGGAGAGACCCAGTACTTC. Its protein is CASSAEAGGGETQYF.

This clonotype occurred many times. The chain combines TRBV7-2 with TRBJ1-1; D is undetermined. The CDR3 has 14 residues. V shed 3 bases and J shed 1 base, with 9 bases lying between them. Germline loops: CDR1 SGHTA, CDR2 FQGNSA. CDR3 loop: CASSFIGTNTEAFF. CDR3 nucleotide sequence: TGTGCCAGCAGCTTTATCGGAACGAACACTGAAGCTTTCTTT. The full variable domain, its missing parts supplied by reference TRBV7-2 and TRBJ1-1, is GAGVSQSPSNKVTEKGKDVELRCDPISGHTALYWYRQSLGQGLEFLIYFQGNSAPDKSGLPSDRFSAERTGGSVSTLTIQRTQQEDSAVYLCASSFIGTNTEAFFGQGTRLTVV.

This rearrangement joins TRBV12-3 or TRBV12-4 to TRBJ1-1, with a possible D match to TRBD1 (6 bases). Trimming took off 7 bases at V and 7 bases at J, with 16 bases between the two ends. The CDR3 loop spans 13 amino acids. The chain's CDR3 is CASTRDTVGEAFF. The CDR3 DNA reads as TGTGCCAGCACCCGGGACACCGTCGGTGAAGCTTTCTTT.

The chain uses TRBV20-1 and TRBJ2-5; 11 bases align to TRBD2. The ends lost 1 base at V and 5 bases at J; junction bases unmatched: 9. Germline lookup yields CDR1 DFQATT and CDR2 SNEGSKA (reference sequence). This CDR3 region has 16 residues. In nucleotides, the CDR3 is TGCAGTGCTAGAGTGGTAGCGGGAGGGTCGAGGGAGACCCAGTACTTC. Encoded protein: CSARVVAGGSRETQYF.

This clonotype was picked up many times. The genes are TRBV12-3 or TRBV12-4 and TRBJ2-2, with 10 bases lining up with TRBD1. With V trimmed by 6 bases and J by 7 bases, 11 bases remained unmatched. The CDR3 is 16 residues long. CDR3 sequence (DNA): TGTGCCAGCAGCCCCCCGGGACAGGGGAGAGGCGGGGAGCTGTTTTTT. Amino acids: CASSPPGQGRGGELFF.

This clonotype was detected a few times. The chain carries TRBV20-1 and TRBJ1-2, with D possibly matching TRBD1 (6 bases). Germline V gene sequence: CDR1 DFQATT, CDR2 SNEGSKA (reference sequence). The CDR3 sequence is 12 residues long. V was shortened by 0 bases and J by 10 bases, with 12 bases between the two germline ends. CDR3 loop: CSARDGQSPYTF. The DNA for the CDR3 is TGCAGTGCTAGAGACGGACAGTCACCCTACACCTTC.

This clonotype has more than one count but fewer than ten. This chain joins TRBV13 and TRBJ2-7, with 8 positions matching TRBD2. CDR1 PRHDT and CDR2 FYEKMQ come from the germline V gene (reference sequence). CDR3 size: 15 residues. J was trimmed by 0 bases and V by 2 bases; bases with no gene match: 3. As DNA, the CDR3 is TGTGCCAGCAGCTTAAGGCGGGAGGACTCCTACGAGCAGTACTTC. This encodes CASSLRREDSYEQYF.

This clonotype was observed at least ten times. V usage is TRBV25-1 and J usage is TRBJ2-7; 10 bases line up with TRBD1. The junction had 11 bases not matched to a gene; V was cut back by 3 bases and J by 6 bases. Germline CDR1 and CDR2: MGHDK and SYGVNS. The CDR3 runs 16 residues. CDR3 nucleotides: TGTGCCAGCAGTGAGCCCCCGGGACAGGGGTCAGGCGAGCAGTACTTC. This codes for CASSEPPGQGSGEQYF.

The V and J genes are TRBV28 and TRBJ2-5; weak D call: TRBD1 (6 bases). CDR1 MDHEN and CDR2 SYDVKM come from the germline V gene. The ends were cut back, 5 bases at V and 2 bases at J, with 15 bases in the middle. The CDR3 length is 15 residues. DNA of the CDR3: TGTGCCAGCAGTCCCAGGGGATCACCACAAGAGACCCAGTACTTC. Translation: CASSPRGSPQETQYF.

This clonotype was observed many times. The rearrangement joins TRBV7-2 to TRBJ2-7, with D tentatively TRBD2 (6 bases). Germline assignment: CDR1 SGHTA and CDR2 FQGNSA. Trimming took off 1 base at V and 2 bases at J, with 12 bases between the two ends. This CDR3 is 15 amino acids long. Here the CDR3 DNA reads TGTGCCAGCAGCTTAGATCGGGGGTTAACCTACGAGCAGTACTTC. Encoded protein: CASSLDRGLTYEQYF.

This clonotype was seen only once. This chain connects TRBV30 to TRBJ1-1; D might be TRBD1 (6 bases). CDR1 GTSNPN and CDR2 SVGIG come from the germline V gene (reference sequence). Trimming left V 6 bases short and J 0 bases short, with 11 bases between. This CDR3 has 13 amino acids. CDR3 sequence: CACTDSLNTEAFF. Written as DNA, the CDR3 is TGTGCCTGTACGGACAGCTTGAACACTGAAGCTTTCTTT.

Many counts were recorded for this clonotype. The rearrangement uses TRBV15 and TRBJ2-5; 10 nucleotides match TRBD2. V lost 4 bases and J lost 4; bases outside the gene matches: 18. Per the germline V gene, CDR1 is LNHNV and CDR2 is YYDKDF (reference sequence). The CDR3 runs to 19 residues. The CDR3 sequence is CATSIARELAGRRSETQYF. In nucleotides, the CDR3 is TGTGCCACCAGCATCGCGAGGGAACTAGCGGGGAGGAGATCAGAGACCCAGTACTTC. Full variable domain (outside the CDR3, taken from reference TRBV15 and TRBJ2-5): DAMVIQNPRYQVTQFGKPVTLSCSQTLNHNVMYWYQQKSSQAPKLLFHYYDKDFNNEADTPDNFQSRRPNTSFCFLDIRSPGLGDTAMYLCATSIARELAGRRSETQYFGPGTRLLVL.

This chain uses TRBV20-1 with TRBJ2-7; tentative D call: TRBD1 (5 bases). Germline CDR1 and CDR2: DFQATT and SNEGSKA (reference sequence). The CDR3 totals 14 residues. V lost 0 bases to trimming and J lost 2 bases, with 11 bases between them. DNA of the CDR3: TGCAGTGCTAGAGACCCAGGGAATCCCTACGAGCAGTACTTC. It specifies CSARDPGNPYEQYF.

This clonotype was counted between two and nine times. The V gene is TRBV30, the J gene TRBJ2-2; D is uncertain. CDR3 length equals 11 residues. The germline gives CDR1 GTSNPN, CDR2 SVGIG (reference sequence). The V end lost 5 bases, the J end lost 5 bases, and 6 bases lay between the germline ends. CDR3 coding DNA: TGTGCCTGGTTTAAGACCGGGGAGCTGTTTTTT. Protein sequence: CAWFKTGELFF. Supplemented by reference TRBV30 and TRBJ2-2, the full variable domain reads SQTIHQWPATLVQPVGSPLSLECTVEGTSNPNLYWYRQAAGRGLQLLFYSVGIGQISSEVPQNLSASRPQDRQFILSSKKLLLSDSGFYLCAWFKTGELFFGEGSRLTVL.

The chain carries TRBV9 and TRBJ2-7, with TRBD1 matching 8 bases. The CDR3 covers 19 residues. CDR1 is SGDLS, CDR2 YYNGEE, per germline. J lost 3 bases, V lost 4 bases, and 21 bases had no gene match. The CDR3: CASSPQTGATGRGFYEQYF. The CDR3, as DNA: TGTGCCAGCAGCCCTCAGACAGGGGCCACCGGTAGGGGATTCTACGAGCAGTACTTC.

CDR3 loop: CASSPRTGRTEAFF. CDR3 bases: TGTGCCAGCAGTCCCAGGACCGGAAGGACTGAAGCTTTCTTT. The chain joins TRBV12-3 or TRBV12-4 to TRBJ1-1, with D hard to call. CDR3 length: 14 amino acids. The ends were cut back, 5 bases at V and 5 bases at J, with 15 bases in the middle.

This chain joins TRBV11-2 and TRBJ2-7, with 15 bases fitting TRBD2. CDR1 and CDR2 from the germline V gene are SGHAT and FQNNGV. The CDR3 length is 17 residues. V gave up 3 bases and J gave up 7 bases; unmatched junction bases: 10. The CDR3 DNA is TGTGCCAGCAGCTTGGGACTAGCGGGAGGCCCTAGGGGAGAGCAGTACTTC. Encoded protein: CASSLGLAGGPRGEQYF.

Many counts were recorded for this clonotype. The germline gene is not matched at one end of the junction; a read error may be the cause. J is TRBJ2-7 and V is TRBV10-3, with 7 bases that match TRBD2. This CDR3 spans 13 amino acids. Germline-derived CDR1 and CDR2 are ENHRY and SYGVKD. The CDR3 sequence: CATQSGDSYEQCF. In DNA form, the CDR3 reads TGTGCCACCCAAAGCGGGGACTCCTACGAGCAGTGCTTC.